This TCR beta chain was profiled in a study of cytomegalovirus exposure and HLA in healthy donors. Trimming took 0 bases from V and 4 from J; bases not matched to a gene: 11. The CDR3 has 18 amino acids. Germline-derived CDR1 and CDR2 are LGHNA and YNFKEQ. Study results and caveats: TCR beta V- and J-gene trimming, according to a later analysis, was linked to a missense DCLRE1C variant.

Primers: 60 Vbeta forward and 13 Jbeta reverse. Libraries were prepared by immunoSEQ multiplex PCR; TCRdb keeps only in-frame clonotypes and omits some of them. Reported are about 110,000 clones; the ten largest clones contain approximately 6.8%. As regards this clone: Its target is unknown.

The gene calls are TRBV4-2 and TRBJ2-7; 11 bases map to TRBD2. The TCR was taken from a man aged 40-49 years in good health and CMV-seropositive. Input material: PBMCs. The chain's CDR3 is CASSQEGVAGGPSYEQYF. The CDR3 DNA reads TGTGCCAGCAGCCAAGAAGGGGTAGCGGGAGGGCCCTCATACGAGCAGTACTTC.